The next 4 T cell receptor beta chains were all read from a single sample in a study of blood T cell repertoires in COVID-19. Here immunoSEQ multiplex PCR was the method, and the copy in TCRdb shows in-frame clones only, minus some. Of 120,000 or so clones in the sample, approximately 90% are singletons; the top ten hold roughly 1.4%. The sequenced material came from peripheral blood. These receptors all stem from a human donor in a cohort sampled during active COVID-19.

The chain combines TRBV7-9 with TRBJ1-2, with a weak D call TRBD1 (6 bases). Germline CDR1 SEHNR, CDR2 FQNEAQ (reference sequence). The V gene lost 5 bases and the J gene lost 2 bases, with 12 bases spanning the gap. CDR3 size: 14 residues. This chain's CDR3 is CASSPKGQNYGYTF. The CDR3 DNA reads TGTGCCAGCAGCCCCAAAGGACAGAACTATGGCTACACCTTC.

This chain connects TRBV5-5 to TRBJ2-7; the match to TRBD1 covers 11 bases. V gave up 0 bases and J gave up 4 bases; unmatched junction bases: 12. Germline values: CDR1 SGHKS, CDR2 YYEKEE (reference sequence). The CDR3 is 18 amino acids. CDR3 loop: CASSLGLAADRGQYEQYF. CDR3 coding DNA: TGTGCCAGCAGCTTGGGACTGGCGGCGGACAGGGGGCAGTACGAGCAGTACTTC.

This chain links TRBV9 with TRBJ1-5, with D possibly being TRBD1 (5 bases). The length of the CDR3 is 14 residues. CDR1 SGDLS and CDR2 YYNGEE come from the germline V gene. The V end lost 3 bases, the J end lost 5 bases, and 12 bases lay between the germline ends. CDR3 DNA: TGTGCCAGCAGCGAGGGGTATCCCGATCAGCCCCAGCATTTT. It codes for CASSEGYPDQPQHF.

The chain couples TRBV19 to TRBJ1-4, with 7 positions matching TRBD1. The germline CDR1 and CDR2 sequences are LNHDA and SQIVND (reference sequence). CDR3 length: 14 amino acids. With 10 bases clipped from V and 7 bases from J, the junction kept 12 bases outside the gene matches. The CDR3 spells CATSTGTGFEKLFF. CDR3 sequence (DNA): TGTGCCACCTCGACAGGGACTGGCTTTGAAAAACTGTTTTTT.